What follows is one TCR beta chain and its context. The antigen remains undetermined. The germline gives CDR1 SNHLY, CDR2 FYNNEI. This CDR3 is built from 12 residues. V was pared by 4 bases and J by 6 bases, with 6 bases between. The sample originates from a study of Graves' ophthalmopathy and Graves' hyperthyroidism. Looking at the study overall: At initial diagnosis, peripheral blood was obtained, and this preceded any treatment. Whole-study findings and limits: Researchers report that a 13-signature model separated ophthalmopathy from stable hyperthyroidism, posting 87.88% sensitivity and 81.08% specificity. Among expanded thyroid clonotypes above 0.001 frequency, most also occurred in blood.

As the template, RNA transcripts were used to amplify TCR beta CDR3 regions. Second-round multiplex PCR came after a first-round RT-PCR that employed HTBI primers. Each CDR3 protein gets one entry after TCRdb re-called the multiplex PCR reads with MiXCR. The table has about 740,000 distinct CDR3 sequences, about 44% seen once. In donors with ophthalmopathy, activity was moderate-to-severe, with CAS ≥3, NOSPECS ≥4 and duration under 3 months. Sequenced input: peripheral blood. The chain combines TRBV2 with TRBJ2-2; D ambiguous. This TCR came from an adult man with Graves' ophthalmopathy. The CDR3: CASSAVAGELFF. The CDR3 DNA is TGTGCCAGCAGTGCCGTTGCCGGGGAGCTGTTTTTT.